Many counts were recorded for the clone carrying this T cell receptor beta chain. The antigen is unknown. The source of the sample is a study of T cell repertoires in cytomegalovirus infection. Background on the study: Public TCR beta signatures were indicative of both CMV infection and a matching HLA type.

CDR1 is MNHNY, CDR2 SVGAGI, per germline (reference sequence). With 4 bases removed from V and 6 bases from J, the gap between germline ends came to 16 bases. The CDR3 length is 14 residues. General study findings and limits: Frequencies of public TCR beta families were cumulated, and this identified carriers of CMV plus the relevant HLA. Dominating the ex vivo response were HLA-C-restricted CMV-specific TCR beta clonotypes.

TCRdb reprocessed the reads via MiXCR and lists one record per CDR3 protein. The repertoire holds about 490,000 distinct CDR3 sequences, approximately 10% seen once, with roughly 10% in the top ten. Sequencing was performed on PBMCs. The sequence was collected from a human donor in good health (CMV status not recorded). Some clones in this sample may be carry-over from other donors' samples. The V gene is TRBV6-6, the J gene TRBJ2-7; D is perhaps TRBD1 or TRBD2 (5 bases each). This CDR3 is CASSLWDGSVEQYF. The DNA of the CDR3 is TGTGCCAGCAGTTTATGGGACGGCTCGGTCGAGCAGTACTTC.